A single sample is the source of the 30 T cell receptor beta chains below, sequenced in a study of T cells after yellow fever vaccination. TCRdb independently ran MiXCR on the 5' RACE reads; one entry per CDR3 protein. The sample has about 30,000 distinct CDR3 sequences, 4.4% seen once. Sample: CD8+ T cells sorted from PBMCs, taken 5 days after the yellow fever booster vaccination. The source of these receptors is a man aged 30-40 years who received the YFV17D yellow fever vaccine.

In this sample, this clonotype turned up many times. The CDR3 reads CASSAGTGWTGELFF. For the CDR3, the DNA is TGTGCCAGCAGTGCCGGGACAGGGTGGACCGGGGAGCTGTTTTTT. The chain joins TRBV6-4 to TRBJ2-2, with 9 positions matching TRBD1. Germline lookup yields CDR1 MRHNA and CDR2 SNTAGT. The junction had 5 bases not matched to a gene; V was cut back by 4 bases and J by 5 bases. The CDR3 contains 15 residues.

This clonotype was seen at least ten times. The V call is TRBV20-1, the J call TRBJ2-7, with 8 positions matching TRBD1. The V gene end was trimmed by 6 bases and the J gene end by 4 bases; junction bases not matched to a gene: 5. The CDR3 has 12 residues. Germline lookup yields CDR1 DFQATT and CDR2 SNEGSKA (reference sequence). The DNA of the CDR3 is TGCAGTGCAGGACAGGGCGGGTACGAGCAGTACTTC. Encoded protein: CSAGQGGYEQYF.

This clonotype has a count of ten or more. The rearrangement links TRBV25-1 to TRBJ1-5; D unclear. The CDR3 loop spans 13 amino acids. V was shortened by 4 bases and J by 6 bases, with 10 bases between the two germline ends. From germline, CDR1 is MGHDK and CDR2 SYGVNS. The CDR3 spells CASSGGIGQPQHF. In nucleotides, the CDR3 is TGTGCCAGCAGTGGCGGTATAGGTCAGCCCCAGCATTTT.

Concerning this clonotype itself: One base away lies a much larger clone, so this may be a sequencing read error. The V gene is TRBV30, the J gene TRBJ2-7; 9 bases match TRBD2. Germline values: CDR1 GTSNPN, CDR2 SVGIG (reference sequence). The CDR3 spans 13 residues. Trimming cost V 0 bases and J 10 bases; bases outside gene matches: 7. The CDR3 DNA is TGTGCCTGGAGTGTAGGTGGCGGGAGGGTTCAGTACTTC. Its protein is CAWSVGGGRVQYF.

In this sample, this clonotype turned up many times. This chain joins TRBV7-6 and TRBJ2-5; TRBD2 agrees at 9 bases. Germline V CDR1 and CDR2: SGHVS, FNYEAQ. V was clipped by 1 base and J by 1 base; unmatched bases: 10. This CDR3 is 18 amino acids long. CDR3 DNA: TGTGCCAGCAGCTTAGAATCTAGGCGGGAGGGTTTCCAAGAGACCCAGTACTTC. Translation gives CASSLESRREGFQETQYF. Based on the CDR3 plus reference TRBV7-6 and TRBJ2-5, the full variable domain is GAGVSQSPRYKVTKRGQDVALRCDPISGHVSLYWYRQALGQGPEFLTYFNYEAQQDKSGLPNDRFSAERPEGSISTLTIQRTEQRDSAMYRCASSLESRREGFQETQYFGPGTRLLVL.

This clonotype has at least ten counts. CDR3 amino acids: CASSGKDVLYEQFF. As DNA, the CDR3 is TGTGCCAGCAGTGGTAAGGACGTACTGTATGAGCAGTTCTTC. The rearrangement joins TRBV12-3 or TRBV12-4 to TRBJ2-1; D not certain. The V gene lost 5 bases and the J gene lost 8 bases, with 16 bases spanning the gap. This CDR3 has 14 residues.

This clonotype was counted many times. This chain connects TRBV7-2 to TRBJ2-7, with TRBD2 as a possible D gene (6 bases). This CDR3 contains 13 residues. Germline values: CDR1 SGHTA, CDR2 FQGNSA. The V end lost 4 bases, the J end lost 3 bases, and 10 bases lay between the germline ends. The CDR3 region has the DNA TGTGCCAGCAGCTGGAAGGAGGGCTACGAGCAGTACTTC. As protein: CASSWKEGYEQYF.

This clonotype was observed many times. This sequence joins TRBV9 and TRBJ2-3; 11 bases line up with TRBD2. Trimming at V came to 7 bases and at J to 3 bases, leaving 4 bases not matched to a gene. CDR3 length equals 14 residues. Germline loops: CDR1 SGDLS, CDR2 YYNGEE. The DNA of the CDR3 is TGTGCCAGCGCACTAGCGGGAGTAACAGATACGCAGTATTTT. The encoded protein is CASALAGVTDTQYF.

The CDR3: CASSQERTGMIGAYNEQFF. The CDR3 region has the DNA TGTGCCAGCAGCCAAGAGAGGACAGGGATGATCGGTGCCTACAATGAGCAGTTCTTC. The rearrangement joins TRBV3-1 to TRBJ2-1; 8 bases map to TRBD1. This CDR3 has 19 amino acids. Trimming took 0 bases from V and 2 from J; bases not matched to a gene: 12. Germline V gene data show CDR1 as LGHDT and CDR2 as YNNKEL (reference sequence).

At least ten counts were recorded for this clonotype. The CDR3 reads CASSLPLAGVVNEQFF. CDR3 DNA sequence: TGTGCCAGCAGCTTACCTTTAGCGGGAGTGGTCAATGAGCAGTTCTTC. The gene calls are TRBV7-2 and TRBJ2-1, with TRBD2 matching 9 bases. This CDR3 comprises 16 residues. CDR1 is SGHTA, CDR2 FQGNSA, per germline. J lost 6 bases, V lost 2 bases, and 8 bases had no gene match.

This clonotype was seen many times. The chain uses TRBV11-2 and TRBJ2-7; D remains unclear. Trimming removed 3 bases at V and 0 bases at J, with 12 bases between. Looked up from germline, CDR1 is SGHAT and CDR2 is FQNNGV. CDR3 length: 15 amino acids. CDR3 sequence: CASSFRDQSSYEQYF. CDR3 nucleotides: TGTGCCAGCAGCTTTCGAGATCAATCCTCCTACGAGCAGTACTTC.

This clonotype was picked up many times. The chain carries TRBV27 and TRBJ2-1; 7 bases line up with TRBD2. V was pared by 2 bases and J by 2 bases, with 3 bases of the junction left unmatched. The CDR3 contains 15 residues. Looked up from germline, CDR1 is MNHEY and CDR2 is SMNVEV (reference sequence). CDR3 loop: CASSLVAGAYNEQFF. The CDR3 nucleotides are TGTGCCAGCAGTTTAGTGGCGGGAGCCTACAATGAGCAGTTCTTC.

The CDR3 loop reads CASSAQTGRTIQYF. CDR3 DNA sequence: TGTGCCAGTAGTGCGCAGACAGGACGAACCATTCAGTACTTC. The chain employs TRBV19 and TRBJ2-4; TRBD1 is a possible D gene (6 bases). This CDR3 comprises 14 residues. V was cut by 5 bases and J by 9 bases, with 17 bases left in between. Germline V gives CDR1 LNHDA, CDR2 SQIVND (reference sequence).

In this sample, this clonotype turned up a few times. V is TRBV19 and J is TRBJ2-1; 12 bases are shared with TRBD2. The CDR3 length is 19 residues. V was clipped by 5 bases and J by 4 bases; unmatched bases: 15. Germline V lookup: CDR1 LNHDA, CDR2 SQIVND (reference sequence). CDR3 region: CASSVRLAGVGEAYNEQFF. For the CDR3, the DNA is TGTGCCAGTAGTGTTCGACTAGCGGGGGTGGGGGAGGCGTACAATGAGCAGTTCTTC.

In this sample, this clonotype turned up many times. The CDR3 protein is CASSSRTGVLEQFF. The CDR3, as DNA: TGTGCCAGCAGCTCTCGGACAGGGGTGCTTGAGCAGTTCTTC. J is TRBJ2-1 and V is TRBV5-6, with 9 positions matching TRBD1. J was trimmed by 9 bases and V by 3 bases; bases with no gene match: 7. Germline V gives CDR1 SGHDT, CDR2 YYEEEE. The CDR3 contains 14 residues.

This clonotype has ten or more counts. The chain has TRBV12-3 or TRBV12-4 and TRBJ1-2, with D perhaps TRBD1 (5 bases). CDR3 size: 13 residues. Trimming shortened V by 8 bases and J by 2 bases, and 12 bases separated the two germline ends. The CDR3 sequence: CASLSTENYGYTF. In DNA form, the CDR3 reads TGTGCCAGCTTATCGACAGAGAACTATGGCTACACCTTC.

The sample holds many counts of this clonotype. The rearrangement links TRBV5-1 to TRBJ2-1, with 12 nucleotides matching TRBD2. Germline CDR1 SGHRS, CDR2 YFSETQ. J lost 9 bases, V lost 4 bases, and 5 bases had no gene match. The CDR3 contains 14 residues. The CDR3 sequence is CASSATSGSGEQFF. The CDR3 DNA reads TGCGCCAGCAGCGCGACTAGCGGGAGTGGTGAGCAGTTCTTC.

This clonotype was counted ten times or more. V and J are TRBV27 and TRBJ2-3; perhaps D is TRBD1 or TRBD2 (5 bases each). Germline lookup yields CDR1 MNHEY and CDR2 SMNVEV (reference sequence). The CDR3 length is 19 residues. V lost 3 bases to trimming and J lost 1 base, with 23 bases between them. This CDR3 is CASSFQHLGRSTRTDTQYF. The DNA of the CDR3 is TGTGCCAGCAGTTTTCAGCACCTGGGACGGAGCACCCGCACAGATACGCAGTATTTT.

This clonotype was recorded at least ten times. The chain couples TRBV6-5 to TRBJ1-1, with 7 nucleotides matching TRBD1. Germline assignment: CDR1 MNHEY and CDR2 SVGAGI. The CDR3 sequence is 15 residues long. J was trimmed by 7 bases and V by 0 bases; bases with no gene match: 8. CDR3 sequence: CASSYSGTDPREAFF. The CDR3 DNA sequence: TGTGCCAGCAGTTACTCCGGGACAGACCCCCGTGAAGCTTTCTTT.

This clonotype was observed at least ten times. The genes are TRBV15 and TRBJ2-2, with D possibly being TRBD1 (6 bases). CDR3 length: 14 amino acids. The germline V and J ends were trimmed by 0 bases and 4 bases, with 6 bases remaining between them. Per germline, CDR1 LNHNV and CDR2 YYDKDF (reference sequence). The CDR3 spells CATSREGATGELFF. In DNA, the CDR3 is TGTGCCACCAGCAGAGAGGGGGCCACCGGGGAGCTGTTTTTT.

Notes on this clonotype: A much bigger clone sits one base away, suggesting this may be a read error. The V gene is TRBV7-9, the J gene TRBJ2-3; possibly TRBD1 for D (6 bases). The CDR3 has 11 residues. Trimming cost V 10 bases and J 2 bases, with 7 bases left between them. Germline CDR1 SEHNR, CDR2 FQNEAQ (reference sequence). The CDR3 sequence is CANRVTDTQYF. Here the CDR3 DNA reads TGTGCCAACAGGGTCACAGATACGCAGTATTTT.

This clonotype was recorded a few times. The chain links TRBV5-1 to TRBJ2-1; maybe TRBD2 (7 bases). Germline V gene lookup returns CDR1 SGHRS and CDR2 YFSETQ. The CDR3 sequence is 17 residues long. V shed 1 base and J shed 3 bases, with 17 bases lying between them. This CDR3 reads CASSLNSGGLFYNEQFF. For the CDR3, the DNA is TGCGCCAGCAGCTTGAATTCCGGGGGGCTCTTCTACAATGAGCAGTTCTTC.

For this clonotype: It may be a read error: a sequence one base away is much more abundant. J is TRBJ2-1 and V is TRBV3-1; D is unresolved. From germline, CDR1 is LGHDT and CDR2 YNNKEL (reference sequence). CDR3 length: 15 residues. The CDR3 bases are TGTGCCAGCACCCAAGGATCCCTCTGGGTCGATGAGCAGTTCTTC. Translated: CASTQGSLWVDEQFF.

This clonotype was seen repeatedly, ten times or more. The gene calls are TRBV7-2 and TRBJ2-7; 12 bases agree with TRBD1. The CDR3 extends over 15 amino acids. Looked up from germline, CDR1 is SGHTA and CDR2 is FQGNSA. Trimming removed 4 bases from V and 5 bases from J; junction bases left unmatched: 6. The CDR3 region has the DNA TGTGCCAGCAGCTCAGCCGGGACAGGGGGCGACGAGCAGTACTTC. As protein: CASSSAGTGGDEQYF.

This clonotype appeared a few times. Germline and junction disagree at one end, which may indicate a read error. This chain joins TRBV20-1 and TRBJ2-3; 9 bases agree with TRBD2. CDR1 DFQATT and CDR2 SNEGSKA come from the germline V gene (reference sequence). The CDR3 is made up of 17 amino acids. The CDR3 region is CCASDASGTFSTDTQYF. CDR3 nucleotide sequence: TGCTGTGCTAGCGATGCTAGCGGGACCTTTAGCACAGATACGCAGTATTTT.

This clonotype has ten or more counts. The chain carries TRBV27 and TRBJ2-5, with D perhaps given as TRBD1 or TRBD2 (5 bases each). This CDR3 spans 14 amino acids. Germline V gene lookup returns CDR1 MNHEY and CDR2 SMNVEV (reference sequence). V shed 2 bases and J shed 3 bases, with 10 bases lying between them. The CDR3 DNA reads TGTGCCAGCAGTTTAGGTGGGGGAAAAGAGACCCAGTACTTC. The encoded protein is CASSLGGGKETQYF.

This clonotype was picked up many times. A much bigger clone sits one base away, suggesting this may be a read error. This rearrangement joins TRBV5-4 to TRBJ1-2, with a tentative D call TRBD1 (6 bases). This CDR3 has 15 residues. Germline loops: CDR1 SGHNT, CDR2 YYREEE (reference sequence). The CDR3 protein is CACSLGAGPSGGYTF. The CDR3 DNA is TGTGCCTGCAGCTTGGGGGCAGGGCCGTCCGGTGGCTACACCTTC.

This clonotype was observed a few times. The chain is built from TRBV4-3 and TRBJ1-5, with TRBD1 as a possible D gene (6 bases). The V gene lost 0 bases and the J gene lost 4 bases, with 16 bases spanning the gap. From germline, CDR1 is LGHNA and CDR2 YSLEER. CDR3 size: 17 residues. The CDR3 nucleotides are TGCGCCAGCAGCCAAGATCCGGCAGGGGTTGGTAATCAGCCCCAGCATTTT. Translated: CASSQDPAGVGNQPQHF.

This clonotype came up many times. This chain uses TRBV25-1 with TRBJ2-3; D not certain. The CDR3 has 14 amino acids. In germline, CDR1 is MGHDK, CDR2 SYGVNS. The CDR3 loop is CASRITSSTDTQYF. CDR3 bases: TGTGCGTCCCGGATAACCTCTAGCACAGATACGCAGTATTTT.

This clonotype was seen repeatedly, ten times or more. The V and J genes are TRBV7-6 and TRBJ1-4, with D maybe TRBD1 (5 bases). V was trimmed by 5 bases and J by 8 bases, leaving 12 bases between them. This CDR3 spans 13 amino acids. Per the germline V gene, CDR1 is SGHVS and CDR2 is FNYEAQ. The chain's CDR3 is CASSPRRGEKLFF. The DNA for the CDR3 is TGTGCCAGCAGCCCCCGGAGGGGAGAAAAACTGTTTTTT.